Below, 9 T cell receptor beta chains from the same sample are listed, as sequenced in a study of neurological immune-mediated disorders. One entry per CDR3 protein results from TCRdb running MiXCR on the 5' RACE reads. The repertoire holds 66,000 or so distinct CDR3 sequences, with around 5.2% as singletons. Sequenced: PBMCs. The receptors shown here come from a woman in her 30s with multiple sclerosis.

This clonotype appeared a few times. The J gene is TRBJ2-1, the V gene TRBV7-2; 7 positions match TRBD2. The CDR3 runs 15 residues. Germline V gene data show CDR1 as SGHTA and CDR2 as FQGNSA. Trimming cost V 5 bases and J 0 bases; bases outside gene matches: 4. CDR3 in amino acids: CASSPRGSSYNEQFF. DNA of the CDR3: TGTGCCAGCAGCCCGCGGGGGAGCTCCTACAATGAGCAGTTCTTC.

V gene TRBV12-3 or TRBV12-4 combines with J gene TRBJ2-2, with 7 bases aligning to TRBD2. The CDR3 totals 15 residues. Germline trimming cut 4 bases from V and 2 bases from J; bases unmatched to any gene: 4. Written as DNA, the CDR3 is TGTGCCAGCAGTTATGGCGGGGGTAACACCGGGGAGCTGTTTTTT. It encodes CASSYGGGNTGELFF.

This clonotype was recorded at least ten times. The chain joins TRBV18 to TRBJ2-7, with 10 bases aligning to TRBD1. The V and J ends lost 6 bases and 7 bases, in that order; junction bases with no gene match: 3. Germline V gene data show CDR1 as KGHSH and CDR2 as LQKENI. CDR3 length equals 12 residues. CDR3 residues: CASSSGQGEQYF. The CDR3 DNA reads as TGTGCCAGCTCCTCGGGACAGGGGGAGCAGTACTTC.

The sample holds many counts of this clonotype. V is TRBV5-6 and J is TRBJ2-2; perhaps TRBD2 as D (7 bases). This CDR3 region has 15 residues. Germline V gene data show CDR1 as SGHDT and CDR2 as YYEEEE. Trimming cost V 7 bases and J 6 bases, with 19 bases left between them. CDR3: CASGWGGQASGELFF. In DNA, the CDR3 is TGTGCCAGCGGCTGGGGGGGGCAAGCATCCGGGGAGCTGTTTTTT.

This clonotype appeared many times. The chain recombines TRBV5-5 with TRBJ1-2; the D gene is possibly TRBD1 (5 bases). The germline CDR1 and CDR2 sequences are SGHKS and YYEKEE (reference sequence). The CDR3 sequence is 17 residues long. Trimming left V 3 bases short and J 3 bases short, with 21 bases between. The chain's CDR3 is CASSYKDRQGAHYGYTF. For the CDR3, the DNA is TGTGCCAGCAGCTACAAAGATCGCCAAGGGGCCCACTATGGCTACACCTTC.

The table lists this clonotype with many counts. V usage is TRBV4-1 and J usage is TRBJ1-5; 8 nucleotides match TRBD1. The CDR3 sequence is 16 residues long. With 4 bases clipped from V and 6 bases from J, the junction kept 11 bases outside the gene matches. CDR1 MGHRA and CDR2 YSYEKL come from the germline V gene. This CDR3 reads CASSPTSDRAGQPQHF. CDR3 nucleotides: TGCGCCAGCAGCCCCACGTCGGACAGGGCAGGTCAGCCCCAGCATTTT.

This clonotype showed up many times. The chain combines TRBV5-4 with TRBJ2-7; D possibly corresponds to TRBD1 (6 bases). Germline lookup yields CDR1 SGHNT and CDR2 YYREEE (reference sequence). V lost 3 bases and J 4 bases, leaving 11 bases between the germline ends. CDR3 size: 13 residues. The CDR3 bases are TGTGCCAGCAGCTCGATGGACAGTTACGAGCAGTACTTC. This encodes CASSSMDSYEQYF. The variable domain in full, with the rest retrieved from reference TRBV5-4 and TRBJ2-7, is ETGVTQSPTHLIKTRGQQVTLRCSSQSGHNTVSWYQQALGQGPQFIFQYYREEENGRGNFPPRFSGLQFPNYSSELNVNALELDDSALYLCASSSMDSYEQYFGPGTRLTVT.

This clonotype was seen repeatedly, ten times or more. This sequence joins TRBV12-3 or TRBV12-4 and TRBJ2-2; TRBD1 matches 10 bases. Losses at the gene ends were 5 bases for V and 5 bases for J; bases not matched to a gene: 11. The length of the CDR3 is 17 residues. The CDR3 coding sequence is TGTGCCAGCAGTGCCCCCCCGGGGGACAGGGGAACCGGGGAGCTGTTTTTT. Protein product: CASSAPPGDRGTGELFF.

This clonotype occurred many times. The chain links TRBV6-6 to TRBJ2-4; 8 bases are shared with TRBD1. This CDR3 spans 18 amino acids. CDR1 and CDR2 from the germline V gene are MNHNY and SVGAGI (reference sequence). The V segment lost 3 bases and the J segment 0 bases; nucleotides outside the gene matches: 10. The CDR3 is CASSYPQGASLAKNIQYF. The CDR3 bases are TGTGCCAGCAGTTATCCGCAGGGGGCCAGTCTAGCCAAAAACATTCAGTACTTC.